This T cell receptor beta chain stems from a study of cytomegalovirus exposure and HLA in healthy donors. The primer mix had 60 Vbeta and 13 Jbeta primers. Profiling relied on immunoSEQ multiplex PCR, and the TCRdb table lists in-frame clones only, not all of them. This table holds roughly 250,000 clones, roughly four fifths found once. CDR1 and CDR2 (germline): MDHEN, SYDVKM. The CDR3 runs to 16 residues. Trimming removed 2 bases at V and 1 base at J, with 9 bases between. This receptor was obtained from a woman in her 40s in good health and CMV-seropositive. The chain employs TRBV28 and TRBJ1-6, with D tentatively TRBD1 (5 bases). The source material was PBMCs. The CDR3 loop reads CASSLIQGSYNSPLHF. Written as DNA, the CDR3 is TGTGCCAGCAGTTTAATCCAGGGTTCCTATAATTCACCCCTCCACTTT.